This T cell receptor (beta chain) was recovered during a study of shared clonotypes between healthy human individuals. Findings of the study overall: The authors expected sequencing depth to affect clonotype sharing among donors.

Comment on this clone: Its antigen remains unidentified.

As defined, naive CD8 cells were CD45RO-negative and positively selected for CCR7, with terminally differentiated effector memory CD45RA+ cells excluded. It was about 210 ng DNA, about 30,000 T cell genomes, that sorted-subset replicate PCRs used. TCRdb keeps only in-frame clones here, not all; method: immunoSEQ multiplex PCR. The sample shows around 2.1 million clones, about 93% of them seen only once. CDR1 SNHLY and CDR2 FYNNEI come from the germline V gene. The CDR3 is made up of 17 amino acids. Trimming stripped 0 bases from V and 2 bases from J, with 14 bases between. The sequence came from a man aged 18 to 35 in good health. Some clones in this sample may be carry-over from other donors' samples. Source material: naive CD8+ T cells from PBMCs. The genes are TRBV2 and TRBJ2-4; the D call may be TRBD1 or TRBD2 (6 bases each). CDR3 in DNA: TGTGCCAGCAGTGAAGCGCTTCAAGGGGGGCCCAAAAACATTCAGTACTTC. It translates to CASSEALQGGPKNIQYF.